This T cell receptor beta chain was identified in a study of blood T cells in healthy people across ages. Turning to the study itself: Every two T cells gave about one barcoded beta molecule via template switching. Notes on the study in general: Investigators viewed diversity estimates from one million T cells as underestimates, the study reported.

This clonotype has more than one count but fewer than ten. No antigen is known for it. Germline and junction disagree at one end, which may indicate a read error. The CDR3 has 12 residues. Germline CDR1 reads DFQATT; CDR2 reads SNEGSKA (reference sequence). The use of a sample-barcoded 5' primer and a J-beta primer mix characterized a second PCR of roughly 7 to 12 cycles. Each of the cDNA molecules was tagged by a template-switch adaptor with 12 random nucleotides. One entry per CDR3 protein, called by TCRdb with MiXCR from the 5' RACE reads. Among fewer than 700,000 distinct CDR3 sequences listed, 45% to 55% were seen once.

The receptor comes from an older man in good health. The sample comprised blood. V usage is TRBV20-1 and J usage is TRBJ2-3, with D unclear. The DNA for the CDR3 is TGCAGTGCTGGAGACAGCACAGATACGCAGTATTTT. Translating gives CSAGDSTDTQYF.